The 27 T cell receptor beta chains presented below share a single source sample, sequenced in a study of T cell changes during pregnancy in multiple sclerosis. Profiled with immunoSEQ multiplex PCR; TCRdb holds only in-frame clones, not every one. The sample lists about 53,000 clones; 92% were seen once. The sequencing here drew on CD4+ T cells from peripheral blood mononuclear cells, taken in the third trimester of pregnancy. These TCRs come from a female donor with multiple sclerosis, enrolled in a pregnancy study.

V usage is TRBV30 and J usage is TRBJ2-5, with TRBD1 as a possible D gene (6 bases). The length of the CDR3 is 15 residues. From germline, CDR1 is GTSNPN and CDR2 SVGIG (reference sequence). Trimming shortened V by 0 bases and J by 7 bases, and 18 bases separated the two germline ends. CDR3 region: CAWSVLHRASGTQYF. CDR3 DNA sequence: TGTGCCTGGAGTGTACTTCACAGGGCCTCAGGGACCCAGTACTTC.

In this sample, this clone turned up a few times. The chain uses TRBV5-4 and TRBJ1-1; unclear D gene. The CDR3 has 14 residues. The ends were cut back, 1 base at V and 5 bases at J, with 12 bases in the middle. In germline, CDR1 is SGHNT, CDR2 YYREEE (reference sequence). Written as DNA, the CDR3 is TGTGCCAGCAGCTTGTCCGGGTTAAGGACTGAAGCTTTCTTT. Its protein product is CASSLSGLRTEAFF.

This chain uses TRBV5-1 with TRBJ2-1, with 9 bases aligning to TRBD2. Germline V gives CDR1 SGHRS, CDR2 YFSETQ. V was clipped by 5 bases and J by 8 bases; unmatched bases: 8. The CDR3 loop spans 14 amino acids. The DNA for the CDR3 is TGCGCCAGCAGGCTGCGGGGGGGCCCCCATGAGCAGTTCTTC. Protein product: CASRLRGGPHEQFF.

V and J are TRBV18 and TRBJ1-5, with a weak D call TRBD1 (5 bases). The V end lost 5 bases, the J end lost 7 bases, and 12 bases lay between the germline ends. The germline V gene encodes CDR1 KGHSH and CDR2 LQKENI. CDR3 length: 13 amino acids. CDR3 DNA sequence: TGTGCCAGCTCAAGAGACAGTTCCCAGCCCCAGCATTTT. This encodes CASSRDSSQPQHF.

The chain uses TRBV10-3 and TRBJ1-5, with a tentative D call TRBD1 (5 bases). Trimming took off 2 bases at V and 3 bases at J, with 11 bases between the two ends. Germline V gene lookup returns CDR1 ENHRY and CDR2 SYGVKD. The CDR3 contains 15 residues. CDR3 nucleotide sequence: TGTGCCATCAGTGAGGGGGCCAGATACAATCAGCCCCAGCATTTT. Translation gives CAISEGARYNQPQHF.

V usage is TRBV29-1 and J usage is TRBJ1-1, with TRBD1 identical over 8 bases. Germline CDR1 reads SQVTM; CDR2 reads ANQGSEA. V was pared by 4 bases and J by 0 bases, with 10 bases of the junction left unmatched. The CDR3 is 16 amino acids. The CDR3: CSVGDRTGTMNTEAFF. Written as DNA, the CDR3 is TGCAGCGTTGGGGACCGGACAGGGACTATGAACACTGAAGCTTTCTTT. Using reference TRBV29-1 and TRBJ1-1 for the parts outside the CDR3, the full variable domain is SAVISQKPSRDICQRGTSLTIQCQVDSQVTMMFWYRQQPGQSLTLIATANQGSEATYESGFVIDKFPISRPNLTFSTLTVSNMSPEDSSIYLCSVGDRTGTMNTEAFFGQGTRLTVV.

The chain links TRBV6-1 to TRBJ2-7, with D maybe TRBD1 (5 bases). Germline CDR1 is MNHNS and CDR2 is SASEGT. CDR3 size: 14 residues. Trimming shortened V by 3 bases and J by 6 bases, and 15 bases separated the two germline ends. CDR3 nucleotide sequence: TGTGCCAGCAGTGATAGTCAGGGAATAGGCGAGCAGTACTTC. Encoded protein: CASSDSQGIGEQYF.

The chain has TRBV2 and TRBJ2-3, with a possible D match to TRBD2 (6 bases). V was shortened by 7 bases and J by 3 bases, with 11 bases between the two germline ends. The CDR3 contains 13 residues. Germline loops: CDR1 SNHLY, CDR2 FYNNEI. Here the CDR3 reads CASNRDLTDTQYF. CDR3 coding DNA: TGTGCCAGCAATCGGGACTTAACAGATACGCAGTATTTT.

The rearrangement uses TRBV7-6 and TRBJ2-5; TRBD1 matches at 10 bases. This CDR3 region has 17 residues. V lost 1 base to trimming and J lost 1 base; unmatched junction nucleotides: 6. Per the germline V gene, CDR1 is SGHVS and CDR2 is FNYEAQ. CDR3 protein: CASSLVFRDRGQETQYF. The CDR3 nucleotides read TGTGCCAGCAGCTTAGTATTCCGGGACAGGGGCCAAGAGACCCAGTACTTC.

The CDR3 nucleotides are TGTGCTAGTGGTTTGGGGACAGGGAGGGATTCACCCCTCCACTTT. Amino acid sequence: CASGLGTGRDSPLHF. The chain recombines TRBV12-5 with TRBJ1-6; 8 nucleotides agree with TRBD1. The CDR3 contains 15 residues. The germline V gene encodes CDR1 LGHNT and CDR2 FRNRAP. The ends lost 1 base at V and 8 bases at J; junction bases unmatched: 4.

The sample holds one count of this clone. The genes are TRBV2 and TRBJ2-2; TRBD1 aligns across 9 bases. The CDR3 length is 14 residues. Germline CDR1 reads SNHLY; CDR2 reads FYNNEI. After removal of 4 bases from V and 6 bases from J, the junction contained 3 bases not matched to a gene. The CDR3 sequence: CASSGDRGAGELFF. CDR3 DNA sequence: TGTGCCAGCAGTGGAGACAGGGGGGCCGGGGAGCTGTTTTTT.

V gene TRBV9 combines with J gene TRBJ1-5; TRBD1 matches at 7 bases. After removal of 3 bases from V and 6 bases from J, the junction contained 6 bases not matched to a gene. The CDR3 has 14 amino acids. Germline values: CDR1 SGDLS, CDR2 YYNGEE. The CDR3 is CASSGEGAGQPQHF. CDR3 DNA: TGTGCCAGCAGCGGTGAGGGGGCGGGTCAGCCCCAGCATTTT.

V is TRBV19 and J is TRBJ2-5; 9 nucleotides agree with TRBD2. Germline lookup yields CDR1 LNHDA and CDR2 SQIVND (reference sequence). This CDR3 spans 17 amino acids. J gave up 2 bases and V 1 base, and 8 bases lay outside the gene matches. The CDR3: CASSIVKRGVKQETQYF. The CDR3 DNA reads TGTGCCAGTAGTATAGTTAAGCGGGGGGTAAAACAAGAGACCCAGTACTTC.

The chain uses TRBV29-1 and TRBJ2-2; D is ambiguous. V was trimmed by 4 bases and J by 0 bases, leaving 9 bases between them. The CDR3 has 14 amino acids. Germline V gene lookup returns CDR1 SQVTM and CDR2 ANQGSEA. CDR3 loop: CSVGHTANTGELFF. The CDR3 nucleotides are TGCAGCGTTGGCCACACCGCGAACACCGGGGAGCTGTTTTTT.

This clone occurred a few times. V and J are TRBV6-5 and TRBJ1-1; D is undetermined. Trimming took off 4 bases at V and 7 bases at J, with 13 bases between the two ends. The length of the CDR3 is 13 residues. CDR1 and CDR2 (germline): MNHEY, SVGAGI. The CDR3 reads CASSSTQADEAFF. The CDR3, as DNA: TGTGCCAGCAGTTCGACCCAGGCTGATGAAGCTTTCTTT.

This chain joins TRBV18 and TRBJ1-5; D possibly corresponds to TRBD1 (5 bases). Between the trimmed V and J ends, which lost 2 bases and 6 bases, there was a span of 17 bases. The germline CDR1 and CDR2 sequences are KGHSH and LQKENI. This CDR3 contains 16 residues. DNA of the CDR3: TGTGCCAGCTCACCAAACCAGGCAGGGCCGAGTCAGCCCCAGCATTTT. The encoded protein is CASSPNQAGPSQPQHF.

J is TRBJ2-3 and V is TRBV9; 8 bases match TRBD1. The V segment lost 7 bases and the J segment 4 bases; nucleotides outside the gene matches: 5. Germline-derived CDR1 and CDR2 are SGDLS and YYNGEE. This CDR3 comprises 13 residues. This CDR3 is CASDRGGPDTQYF. The CDR3 nucleotides are TGTGCCAGCGACAGGGGAGGCCCAGATACGCAGTATTTT.

This clone was counted once. V usage is TRBV7-6 and J usage is TRBJ1-3, with D perhaps TRBD1 (5 bases). The CDR3 runs to 15 residues. Germline V gene sequence: CDR1 SGHVS, CDR2 FNYEAQ. Trimming shortened V by 6 bases and J by 0 bases, and 12 bases separated the two germline ends. The CDR3 sequence is CASSSGSSSGNTIYF. The CDR3 DNA follows: TGTGCCAGCAGTTCAGGGTCGTCCTCTGGAAACACCATATATTTT.

This chain joins TRBV14 and TRBJ2-1; possibly TRBD1 for D (8 bases). The CDR3 is made up of 20 amino acids. CDR1 is SGHDN, CDR2 FVKESK, per germline. V gave up 0 bases and J gave up 0 bases, with 21 bases separating them. The CDR3: CASSQDNRGGWRSSYNEQFF. Here the CDR3 DNA reads TGTGCCAGCAGCCAAGATAACAGGGGGGGGTGGAGGAGCTCCTACAATGAGCAGTTCTTC.

This chain links TRBV7-8 with TRBJ1-5; D may be TRBD1 (6 bases). Trimming left V 5 bases short and J 0 bases short, with 11 bases between. The CDR3 consists of 15 residues. Germline V CDR1 and CDR2: SGHVS, FQNEAQ. CDR3 in DNA: TGTGCCAGCAGCCAGGACAGTTATAGCAATCAGCCCCAGCATTTT. This translates into CASSQDSYSNQPQHF.

This clone has more than one count but fewer than ten. The DNA of the CDR3 is TGTGCCAGCAGCTTAGCTCCAAACACTGAAGCTTTCTTT. It encodes CASSLAPNTEAFF. The chain links TRBV7-2 to TRBJ1-1; D call uncertain. The CDR3 loop spans 13 amino acids. CDR1 and CDR2 from the germline V gene are SGHTA and FQGNSA. V was cut by 0 bases and J by 2 bases, with 4 bases left in between.

This chain uses TRBV18 with TRBJ1-6; 7 bases are a match to TRBD1. The germline gives CDR1 KGHSH, CDR2 LQKENI. This CDR3 has 14 residues. Trimming removed 6 bases from V and 11 bases from J; junction bases left unmatched: 10. CDR3 coding DNA: TGTGCCAGCTCCCCGACAGGGTCCTTTCCACCCCTCCACTTT. Residues: CASSPTGSFPPLHF. Looking up the rest from reference TRBV18 and TRBJ1-6 gives the full variable domain: NAGVMQNPRHLVRRRGQEARLRCSPMKGHSHVYWYRQLPEEGLKFMVYLQKENIIDESGMPKERFSAEFPKEGPSILRIQQVVRGDSAAYFCASSPTGSFPPLHFGNGTRLTVT.

This chain joins TRBV2 and TRBJ1-6, with 9 bases that match TRBD1. The ends lost 6 bases at V and 6 bases at J; junction bases unmatched: 9. This CDR3 region has 16 residues. CDR1 and CDR2 (germline): SNHLY, FYNNEI. The CDR3 protein is CASRIATGGVNSPLHF. CDR3 nucleotide sequence: TGTGCCAGCAGGATTGCGACAGGGGGAGTTAATTCACCCCTCCACTTT.

The genes are TRBV4-1 and TRBJ1-2, with D maybe TRBD1 (5 bases). Per germline, CDR1 MGHRA and CDR2 YSYEKL. Trimming pared 0 bases from V and 0 bases from J, leaving 11 bases between. The CDR3 totals 16 residues. CDR3 sequence (DNA): TGCGCCAGCAGCCAAGACTCCGACAGCGCTAACTATGGCTACACCTTC. Translated: CASSQDSDSANYGYTF.

The CDR3 here is CASSSGTGQGKAIYF. In DNA, the CDR3 is TGTGCCAGCAGCTCCGGAACCGGACAGGGAAAAGCCATATATTTT. This rearrangement joins TRBV11-3 to TRBJ1-3, with TRBD1 identical over 8 bases. From germline, CDR1 is SGHNT and CDR2 YENEEA. The CDR3 totals 15 residues. V was clipped by 4 bases and J by 11 bases; unmatched bases: 13.

The CDR3 reads CASSSPGKGAANYGYTF. Written as DNA, the CDR3 is TGTGCCAGCAGTTCTCCCGGAAAGGGGGCGGCTAACTATGGCTACACCTTC. This chain connects TRBV27 to TRBJ1-2; TRBD1 aligns across 7 bases. J gave up 0 bases and V 4 bases, and 11 bases lay outside the gene matches. The CDR3 extends over 17 amino acids. Germline V gives CDR1 MNHEY, CDR2 SMNVEV (reference sequence).

The genes are TRBV10-3 and TRBJ1-6; D not certain. Germline V gene data show CDR1 as ENHRY and CDR2 as SYGVKD. The CDR3 runs to 13 residues. V was trimmed by 11 bases and J by 9 bases, leaving 17 bases between them. The CDR3 loop reads CASARQDGSPLHF. DNA of the CDR3: TGTGCCTCGGCGCGCCAGGATGGTTCACCCCTCCACTTT.